Below, one T cell receptor beta chain is given with its context. This sample was included in a study of response to subunit inactivated influenza vaccine. CDR1 and CDR2 (germline): SEHNR, FQNEAQ (reference sequence). V was cut by 7 bases and J by 0 bases, with 7 bases left in between. This CDR3 contains 13 residues. In TCRdb, the RT-PCR reads were re-called with MiXCR into one record per CDR3 protein. The table has 300,000 to 350,000 distinct CDR3 sequences, approximately 21% seen once. This chain uses TRBV7-9 with TRBJ1-5; D not certain. The TCR comes from a man aged 50-75 years who received an inactivated influenza vaccine. Sequencing used PBMCs from blood, obtained less than 22 months after vaccination. CDR3 DNA: TGTGCCAGCACAAGCGATAGCAATCAGCCCCAGCATTTT. Protein product: CASTSDSNQPQHF. Full variable domain (remainder filled in from reference TRBV7-9 and TRBJ1-5): DTGVSQNPRHKITKRGQNVTFRCDPISEHNRLYWYRQTLGQGPEFLTYFQNEAQLEKSRLLSDRFSAERPKGSFSTLEIQRTEQGDSAMYLCASTSDSNQPQHFGDGTRLSIL.